A single sample gave rise to the 27 T cell receptor beta chains below, sequenced in a study of T cells in Graves' hyperthyroidism and ophthalmopathy. Researchers took RNA transcripts and amplified the TCR beta CDR3 regions from them. RT-PCR in the first round (using the HTBI primer set) targeted the TCR CDR3. TCRdb processed the multiplex PCR reads anew with MiXCR; each CDR3 protein has one entry. The sample has roughly 570,000 distinct CDR3 sequences; 40% to 55% are singletons. Sequencing was performed on peripheral blood or thyroid tissue (not recorded which). Source of these receptors: an adult woman with Graves' disease, either hyperthyroidism or ophthalmopathy (not recorded which).

This clonotype was seen many times. The J gene is TRBJ2-2, the V gene TRBV15, with 12 bases lining up with TRBD2. V gave up 11 bases and J gave up 4 bases; unmatched junction bases: 5. There are 14 residues in the CDR3. Germline V gives CDR1 LNHNV, CDR2 YYDKDF (reference sequence). The CDR3, as DNA: TGTGCCTACGGGACTAGCGGGCCCACCGGGGAGCTGTTTTTT. Protein product: CAYGTSGPTGELFF.

A word on this clonotype: An end of the junction does not agree with germline; a read error may underlie this. The rearrangement links TRBV5-1 to TRBJ2-5, with 11 bases lining up with TRBD2. CDR3 size: 14 residues. CDR1 is SGHRS and CDR2 is YFSETQ in the germline V gene. The CDR3 DNA sequence: TGCGCCAGCAGTCTAGCGGGAGGCCAAGAGACCCAGGACTTC. Protein: CASSLAGGQETQDF.

This clonotype has more than one count but fewer than ten. The chain links TRBV20-1 to TRBJ2-2; D is unclear. Trimming stripped 2 bases from V and 8 bases from J, with 6 bases between. The germline V gene encodes CDR1 DFQATT and CDR2 SNEGSKA (reference sequence). The CDR3 has 11 amino acids. The CDR3 region is CSARSSGELFF. The CDR3 DNA reads TGCAGTGCTAGATCATCTGGGGAGCTGTTTTTT.

This clonotype was observed at least ten times. This rearrangement joins TRBV12-3 or TRBV12-4 to TRBJ1-1, with D maybe TRBD1 (5 bases). The CDR3 extends over 13 amino acids. Trimming cost V 7 bases and J 1 base, with 10 bases left between them. CDR3 in DNA: TGTGCCAGCAAACAACAGGAGAACACTGAAGCTTTCTTT. It is translated as CASKQQENTEAFF.

The table lists this clonotype with many counts. The CDR3 region is CASSRFRGAGETQYF. The DNA of the CDR3 is TGTGCCAGCAGCCGATTTCGGGGGGCGGGGGAGACCCAGTACTTC. The rearrangement joins TRBV7-2 to TRBJ2-5, with D possibly TRBD2 on 7 matching bases. This CDR3 is 15 amino acids long. V was trimmed by 5 bases and J by 5 bases, leaving 18 bases between them. CDR1 and CDR2 from the germline V gene are SGHTA and FQGNSA. Based on the CDR3 plus reference TRBV7-2 and TRBJ2-5, the full variable domain is GAGVSQSPSNKVTEKGKDVELRCDPISGHTALYWYRQSLGQGLEFLIYFQGNSAPDKSGLPSDRFSAERTGGSVSTLTIQRTQQEDSAVYLCASSRFRGAGETQYFGPGTRLLVL.

This clonotype appeared many times. The chain carries TRBV7-9 and TRBJ2-5, with 9 bases matching TRBD1. CDR3 size: 15 residues. Germline-derived CDR1 and CDR2 are SEHNR and FQNEAQ (reference sequence). V was clipped by 5 bases and J by 4 bases; unmatched bases: 8. The CDR3 DNA sequence: TGTGCCAGCAGCCCAAGGGACAGGGTAGCAGAGACCCAGTACTTC. Translated, it gives CASSPRDRVAETQYF.

This chain connects TRBV2 to TRBJ2-4; D remains unclear. The CDR3 totals 12 residues. V was shortened by 8 bases and J by 8 bases, with 13 bases between the two germline ends. The germline gives CDR1 SNHLY, CDR2 FYNNEI. CDR3 in amino acids: CASLGEVDIQYF. CDR3 coding DNA: TGTGCCAGCCTTGGAGAGGTAGACATTCAGTACTTC.

This clonotype was found many times. The chain couples TRBV11-2 to TRBJ2-7, with TRBD2 matching over 7 bases. This CDR3 comprises 13 residues. Germline loops: CDR1 SGHAT, CDR2 FQNNGV. After removal of 5 bases from V and 6 bases from J, the junction contained 7 bases not matched to a gene. CDR3 sequence reads: CASSPGGGGEQYF. As DNA, the CDR3 is TGTGCCAGCAGCCCAGGCGGGGGAGGCGAGCAGTACTTC.

This clonotype was observed many times. The V and J genes are TRBV9 and TRBJ1-6, with D perhaps TRBD1 (5 bases). The germline V gene has CDR1 SGDLS and CDR2 YYNGEE. V dropped 0 bases and J dropped 11 bases, with 15 bases sitting between them. The CDR3 extends over 15 amino acids. CDR3: CASSVVGTEWAPLHF. CDR3 nucleotide sequence: TGTGCCAGCAGCGTAGTGGGGACTGAGTGGGCACCCCTCCACTTT.

The rearrangement links TRBV20-1 to TRBJ2-3; TRBD2 aligns across 10 bases. CDR3 length: 17 amino acids. Trimming took 5 bases from V and 3 from J; bases not matched to a gene: 14. Germline CDR1 reads DFQATT; CDR2 reads SNEGSKA (reference sequence). CDR3 residues: CSALLPSGRAVTDTQYF. The CDR3 DNA reads as TGCAGTGCTCTCCTCCCCAGCGGGAGGGCCGTGACAGATACGCAGTATTTT.

This clonotype was found once. The CDR3 ends on some other residue instead of the conserved phenylalanine or tryptophan, so this is likely a read error. It is unclear where the CDR3 begins or ends on the DNA, so no DNA is shown, and the CDR3 is as TCRdb lists it. Here the CDR3 reads CASSTRAY. The J gene is TRBJ1-1, the V gene TRBV13; the table's D call of TRBD1 was not tested on the DNA. Inclusive of both ends, the CDR3 amounts to 8 amino acids. CDR1 and CDR2 (germline): PRHDT, FYEKMQ (reference sequence).

Worth noting for this clonotype: It is likely a read error, because the conserved phenylalanine at the end of the CDR3 is missing. The limits of the CDR3 on the DNA are not certain, so only TCRdb's listed CDR3 is given. The chain uses TRBV15 and TRBJ2-2; TRBD1 was called by the table and not checked on the DNA. The CDR3 contains 13 residues when both ends are counted. CDR1 is LNHNV and CDR2 is YYDKDF in the germline V gene (reference sequence). The CDR3 protein is CATSRESRGERAG.

This clonotype occurred a few times. The chain links TRBV11-3 to TRBJ2-5; a possible D gene is TRBD2 (5 bases). The V gene's germline CDR1 is SGHNT and CDR2 YENEEA. The CDR3 totals 13 residues. Between the trimmed V and J ends, which lost 1 base and 4 bases, there was a span of 7 bases. The CDR3 sequence: CASSLVAPETQYF. The CDR3 coding sequence is TGTGCCAGCAGCTTAGTAGCGCCAGAGACCCAGTACTTC.

The rearrangement uses TRBV2 and TRBJ1-5, with 10 bases matching TRBD1. The CDR3 is made up of 14 amino acids. V was clipped by 6 bases and J by 7 bases; unmatched bases: 6. Germline V gene lookup returns CDR1 SNHLY and CDR2 FYNNEI. The CDR3: CASRGGQGDQPQHF. The CDR3 DNA sequence: TGTGCCAGCAGGGGCGGACAGGGGGACCAGCCCCAGCATTTT.

This clonotype was seen many times. The V call is TRBV6-1, the J call TRBJ1-6; 7 bases match TRBD1. Looked up from germline, CDR1 is MNHNS and CDR2 is SASEGT. With V trimmed by 10 bases and J by 10 bases, 10 bases remained unmatched. CDR3 length: 13 residues. CDR3 sequence: CATSDRLSSPLHF. The CDR3 DNA sequence: TGTGCCACCTCGGACAGGCTAAGCTCACCCCTCCACTTT.

The rearrangement links TRBV7-2 to TRBJ1-3; D perhaps matches TRBD1 (5 bases). Germline V gives CDR1 SGHTA, CDR2 FQGNSA. Trimming took off 5 bases at V and 0 bases at J, with 14 bases between the two ends. This CDR3 is built from 16 residues. CDR3 protein: CASSGLQGSSGNTIYF. CDR3 nucleotide sequence: TGTGCCAGCAGCGGGCTTCAGGGCAGCTCTGGAAACACCATATATTTT. The full variable domain, in which reference TRBV7-2 and TRBJ1-3 provide the parts outside the CDR3, is GAGVSQSPSNKVTEKGKDVELRCDPISGHTALYWYRQSLGQGLEFLIYFQGNSAPDKSGLPSDRFSAERTGGSVSTLTIQRTQQEDSAVYLCASSGLQGSSGNTIYFGEGSWLTVV.

The rearrangement uses TRBV20-1 and TRBJ2-5; 12 nucleotides agree with TRBD2. Germline CDR1 is DFQATT and CDR2 is SNEGSKA (reference sequence). With 3 bases clipped from V and 5 bases from J, the junction kept 7 bases outside the gene matches. The CDR3 runs 15 residues. The CDR3 DNA sequence: TGCAGTGCTAGTCTGGGACTAGCGGGCCTGGAGACCCAGTACTTC. Translation: CSASLGLAGLETQYF.

This chain links TRBV4-1 with TRBJ2-7, with TRBD2 as a possible D gene (6 bases). CDR1 and CDR2 from the germline V gene are MGHRA and YSYEKL. This CDR3 has 15 residues. Trimming removed 1 base from V and 5 bases from J, with 15 bases in between. The chain's CDR3 is CASSQASARLHEQYF. CDR3 nucleotides: TGCGCCAGCAGCCAAGCTAGCGCCCGACTCCACGAGCAGTACTTC.

The chain employs TRBV2 and TRBJ1-5; no clear D. CDR3 length: 18 residues. Germline loops: CDR1 SNHLY, CDR2 FYNNEI. CDR3 loop: CVGVAVGEARGFNQPQHF. The CDR3 nucleotides read TGTGTCGGAGTTGCTGTCGGTGAAGCCCGGGGATTTAATCAGCCCCAGCATTTT.

About this clonotype: Germline and junction disagree at one end, which may indicate a read error. The J gene is TRBJ2-7, the V gene TRBV9; the D call may be TRBD1 or TRBD2 (6 bases each). The CDR3 totals 15 residues. CDR1 is SGDLS and CDR2 is YYNGEE in the germline V gene. The chain's CDR3 is CACSVAPPGAGEQYF. The CDR3 nucleotides are TGTGCCTGCAGCGTTGCCCCCCCGGGGGCGGGCGAGCAGTACTTC.

As regards this clonotype: A read error may account for a junction end that differs from germline. The chain uses TRBV6-6 and TRBJ1-4; possibly TRBD1 for D (5 bases). Per germline, CDR1 MNHNY and CDR2 SVGAGI (reference sequence). This CDR3 spans 13 amino acids. The CDR3 loop is CAGSFRGNEKLFF. CDR3 bases: TGTGCCGGCAGTTTTAGGGGTAATGAAAAACTGTTTTTT.

This clonotype came up many times. The rearrangement uses TRBV11-2 and TRBJ2-7, with D possibly matching TRBD1 (5 bases). CDR3 length: 15 residues. Trimming left V 1 base short and J 2 bases short, with 12 bases between. Per the germline V gene, CDR1 is SGHAT and CDR2 is FQNNGV. Written as DNA, the CDR3 is TGTGCCAGCAGCTTAGCAGGGCAGGCAACCTACGAGCAGTACTTC. Translation: CASSLAGQATYEQYF.

This clonotype has at least ten counts. V usage is TRBV11-2 and J usage is TRBJ2-7, with unresolved D. Trimming stripped 3 bases from V and 0 bases from J, with 18 bases between. Germline CDR1 reads SGHAT; CDR2 reads FQNNGV. CDR3 length equals 17 residues. CDR3 nucleotide sequence: TGTGCCAGCAGCTTCGTGGCGGCAAAGGGCACCTCCTACGAGCAGTACTTC. Protein: CASSFVAAKGTSYEQYF.

The chain combines TRBV2 with TRBJ1-5, with D possibly TRBD1 on 5 matching bases. This CDR3 has 18 amino acids. Trimming stripped 6 bases from V and 5 bases from J, with 26 bases between. From germline, CDR1 is SNHLY and CDR2 FYNNEI. In DNA, the CDR3 is TGTGCCAGCAGCTACGGACTAGCGGGAGGGGAAGGCCATCAGCCCCAGCATTTT. This gives the protein CASSYGLAGGEGHQPQHF.

The CDR3 is CSARSSDNEQFF. The CDR3 nucleotides are TGCAGTGCTAGATCCAGTGACAATGAGCAGTTCTTC. V usage is TRBV20-1 and J usage is TRBJ2-1, with D hard to call. The CDR3 is 12 amino acids. Germline lookup yields CDR1 DFQATT and CDR2 SNEGSKA (reference sequence). The V end lost 2 bases, the J end lost 5 bases, and 7 bases lay between the germline ends.

The DNA for the CDR3 is TGCAGCGTTCCGAGGGCCGGGGCTCAAGAGACCCAGTACTTC. Translation: CSVPRAGAQETQYF. The chain couples TRBV29-1 to TRBJ2-5, with D perhaps assigned TRBD1 or TRBD2 (5 bases each). V gave up 5 bases and J gave up 2 bases, with 15 bases separating them. Germline-derived CDR1 and CDR2 are SQVTM and ANQGSEA. The CDR3 runs to 14 residues.

This clonotype was counted between two and nine times. This chain uses TRBV6-2 or TRBV6-3 with TRBJ2-2, with D possibly being TRBD2 (5 bases). The CDR3 length is 16 residues. The germline V gene has CDR1 MNHEY and CDR2 SVGEGT. V dropped 6 bases and J dropped 2 bases, with 16 bases sitting between them. The CDR3 DNA reads as TGTGCCAGCAGCCGAATACTAGTATCTAACACCGGGGAGCTGTTTTTT. Translating gives CASSRILVSNTGELFF.